The entry that follows covers one TCR beta chain sequence. These data belong to a study of early stage breast cancer tumors. Study details: About 70% of the 16 invasive tumors were ER+, PR+ and HER2-.

Each sample had two DNA replicates, 0.5 ug blood or 1.5 ug tissue. Clones were sequenced by immunoSEQ multiplex PCR, and TCRdb holds only the in-frame ones, with some missing. Of approximately 33,000 clones in the sample, 60% to 80% were seen once. The specimen sequenced was blood. The TCR sequence derives from a person aged 40 to 49 with breast cancer.

CDR3 in DNA: TGTGCCAGCAGCTTACAGGATGAGCAGTTCTTC. Encoded protein: CASSLQDEQFF. The chain has TRBV7-9 and TRBJ2-1; D unclear. V shed 2 bases and J shed 8 bases, with 4 bases lying between them. The germline V gene encodes CDR1 SEHNR and CDR2 FQNEAQ (reference sequence). This CDR3 has 11 amino acids. Complete variable domain (other parts from reference TRBV7-9 and TRBJ2-1): DTGVSQNPRHKITKRGQNVTFRCDPISEHNRLYWYRQTLGQGPEFLTYFQNEAQLEKSRLLSDRFSAERPKGSFSTLEIQRTEQGDSAMYLCASSLQDEQFFGPGTRLTVL.